The clone carrying this TCR beta chain has just a few counts. This entry comes from a study of T-cell reconstitution after alpha-beta-depleted transplantation in children. The CDR3 length is 15 residues. The germline V and J ends were trimmed by 5 bases and 9 bases, with 25 bases remaining between them. Germline loops: CDR1 DFQATT, CDR2 SNEGSKA (reference sequence). TCRbeta library construction was performed incorporating unique molecular identifiers. TCRdb processed the PCR reads anew with MiXCR; each CDR3 protein has one entry. The data hold about 340,000 distinct CDR3 sequences, with about a tenth observed a single time.

The source was PBMCs from the stem cell graft donor, collected from the stem cell graft. This chain links TRBV20-1 with TRBJ2-5, with D uncertain. The receptor was derived from a human donor who donated a stem cell graft to a child with acute lymphoblastic leukemia. The CDR3 DNA sequence: TGCAGTGCTTCTTCGGTTGGGCTTTTATCTTTGGCCCAGTACTTC. This sequence encodes CSASSVGLLSLAQYF.